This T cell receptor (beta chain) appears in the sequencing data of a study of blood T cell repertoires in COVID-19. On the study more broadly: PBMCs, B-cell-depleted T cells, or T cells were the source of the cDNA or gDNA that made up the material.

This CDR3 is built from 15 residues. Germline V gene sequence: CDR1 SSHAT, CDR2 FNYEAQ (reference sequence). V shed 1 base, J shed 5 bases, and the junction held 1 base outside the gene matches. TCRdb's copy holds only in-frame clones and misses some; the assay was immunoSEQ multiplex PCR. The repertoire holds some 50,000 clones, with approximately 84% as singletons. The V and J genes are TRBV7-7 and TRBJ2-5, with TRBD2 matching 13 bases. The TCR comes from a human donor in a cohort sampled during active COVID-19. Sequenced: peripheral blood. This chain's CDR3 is CASSLGGLAGETQYF. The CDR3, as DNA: TGTGCCAGCAGCTTAGGGGGACTAGCGGGGGAGACCCAGTACTTC. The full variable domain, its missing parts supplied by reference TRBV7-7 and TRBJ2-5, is GAGVSQSPRYKVTKRGQDVTLRCDPISSHATLYWYQQALGQGPEFLTYFNYEAQPDKSGLPSDRFSAERPEGSISTLTIQRTEQRDSAMYRCASSLGGLAGETQYFGPGTRLLVL.